The 17 T cell receptor beta chains below come from one sample, sequenced in a study of metastatic and nonmetastatic thyroid tumors. Using MiXCR, TCRdb re-called clones from the PCR reads. In the table there are about 39,000 clones, about 19% of which are singletons. Every patient was untreated before thyroid surgery. The specimen sequenced was tumor tissue. The source is a female donor with papillary thyroid cancer or a benign thyroid nodule (not recorded which). Some clones in this sample may be carry-over from other donors' samples.

This clone was seen only a few times. The junction departs from the called germline gene at one end, perhaps through a read error. V is TRBV28 and J is TRBJ2-7; weak D call: TRBD2 (6 bases). Germline V gene data show CDR1 as MDHEN and CDR2 as SYDVKM. The CDR3 is 15 residues long. The CDR3 DNA is TGTGCCAGCAGCTTATTTAGCGGAGGGTTCCACGAGCAGTACTTC. Its translation: CASSLFSGGFHEQYF.

This clone was observed a handful of times. The germline gene is not matched at one end of the junction; a read error may be the cause. This chain connects TRBV6-1 to TRBJ2-7; D is unresolved. Germline values: CDR1 MNHNS, CDR2 SASEGT. The CDR3 runs to 15 residues. Here the CDR3 DNA reads TGTGCCAGCAGGGCTATGGGTGGGCTTGCCTACGAGCAGTGCTTC. It is translated as CASRAMGGLAYEQCF.

This clone came up a few times. One end of the junction varies from germline; a read error may be responsible. The chain has TRBV6-4 and TRBJ2-5; D gene uncertain. CDR3 length: 14 amino acids. From germline, CDR1 is MRHNA and CDR2 SNTAGT. The CDR3 DNA reads as TGTGCCAGCAGGAGAGACTTGATCCAAGATACCCAGTACTTC. Its translation: CASRRDLIQDTQYF.

This clone was counted ten times or more. J is TRBJ2-4 and V is TRBV6-1; D possibly uses TRBD1 or TRBD2 (5 bases each). The germline V gene encodes CDR1 MNHNS and CDR2 SASEGT. The germline V and J ends were trimmed by 7 bases and 2 bases, with 15 bases remaining between them. The CDR3 consists of 15 residues. DNA of the CDR3: TGTGCCAGCATCTTAAAGAGGGGAACCAAAAACATTCAGTACTTC. This codes for CASILKRGTKNIQYF.

This clone was counted at least ten times. The chain recombines TRBV7-8 with TRBJ1-5; the D is unclear. With 5 bases removed from V and 3 bases from J, the gap between germline ends came to 14 bases. The CDR3 is made up of 15 amino acids. Germline values: CDR1 SGHVS, CDR2 FQNEAQ. The CDR3 nucleotides are TGTGCCAGCAGCGTAGGAGGTACTACCAATCAGCCCCAGCATTTT. Encoded protein: CASSVGGTTNQPQHF.

This clone was seen at least ten times. The chain joins TRBV7-9 to TRBJ2-5; 7 bases match TRBD1. The CDR3 has 16 amino acids. The junction had 8 bases not matched to a gene; V was cut back by 1 base and J by 3 bases. In germline, CDR1 is SEHNR, CDR2 FQNEAQ (reference sequence). The CDR3 region has the DNA TGTGCCAGCAGCTTAGGATCCGGGACAGAAGAAGAGACCCAGTACTTC. It codes for CASSLGSGTEEETQYF.

This clone was recorded many times. The V call is TRBV24-1, the J call TRBJ2-2, with D possibly being TRBD1 (5 bases). This CDR3 has 18 amino acids. The V and J ends lost 1 base and 5 bases respectively, with 19 bases between them. Looked up from germline, CDR1 is KGHDR and CDR2 is SFDVKD. In DNA form, the CDR3 reads TGTGCCACCAGTGATTTTAAGGTGGTGGGGCACGGAACCGGGGAGCTGTTTTTT. Its translation is CATSDFKVVGHGTGELFF.

Many counts were recorded for this clone. The genes are TRBV18 and TRBJ1-2; tentative D call: TRBD1 (5 bases). V was trimmed by 4 bases and J by 4 bases, leaving 16 bases between them. Germline CDR1 is KGHSH and CDR2 is LQKENI. This CDR3 has 15 amino acids. CDR3 residues: CASSLTGRPIYGYTF. The CDR3 DNA sequence: TGTGCCAGCTCACTAACGGGACGGCCTATCTATGGCTACACCTTC.

This clone appeared many times. The rearrangement joins TRBV5-1 to TRBJ2-3, with a tentative D call TRBD1 (6 bases). Deletions cut 0 bases from V and 0 bases from J, with 8 bases between. The CDR3 totals 15 residues. Germline V gives CDR1 SGHRS, CDR2 YFSETQ. CDR3 region: CASSLGQGSTDTQYF. In DNA form, the CDR3 reads TGCGCCAGCAGCTTGGGCCAGGGGAGCACAGATACGCAGTATTTT.

This clone was recorded at least ten times. This sequence joins TRBV20-1 and TRBJ2-7, with TRBD1 identical over 12 bases. This CDR3 contains 15 residues. Per germline, CDR1 DFQATT and CDR2 SNEGSKA (reference sequence). V shed 5 bases and J 7 bases; nucleotides not matched to a gene: 12. This CDR3 is CSASSPGQGAREQYF. CDR3 nucleotide sequence: TGCAGTGCTTCCAGTCCGGGACAGGGGGCAAGGGAGCAGTACTTC.

A remark on this clone: A single base separates this from a much larger clone, so it may be a read error. Different DNA sequences within this sample yield the same CDR3. This chain uses TRBV9 with TRBJ1-1, with 10 bases fitting TRBD1. CDR3 length equals 14 residues. Germline V gives CDR1 SGDLS, CDR2 YYNGEE. The CDR3 loop is CASSGGQGKTEALF. CDR3 sequence (DNA): TGCGCCAGCAGCGGGGGACAGGGGAAGACTGAAGCTCTCTTT.

The table lists this clone with a few counts. The gene calls are TRBV29-1 and TRBJ1-6; D gene unclear. CDR1 is SQVTM and CDR2 is ANQGSEA in the germline V gene. Trimming left V 4 bases short and J 6 bases short, with 10 bases between. The CDR3 covers 13 residues. DNA of the CDR3: TGCAGCGTTGCCGAGGGAGGTAATTCACCCCTCCACTTT. It is translated as CSVAEGGNSPLHF.

This clone was recorded at least ten times. The CDR3 sequence is CSARLIIPGHQNTEAFF. The CDR3 DNA sequence: TGCAGTGCTAGATTGATTATACCGGGACACCAGAACACTGAAGCTTTCTTT. The J gene is TRBJ1-1, the V gene TRBV20-1; D is perhaps TRBD1 (6 bases). The germline CDR1 and CDR2 sequences are DFQATT and SNEGSKA (reference sequence). This CDR3 has 17 residues. V gave up 2 bases and J gave up 1 base, with 20 bases separating them.

This clone was found many times. A read error may account for a junction end that differs from germline. This same CDR3 is encoded by further DNA sequences in the sample. V usage is TRBV28 and J usage is TRBJ2-5; a possible D gene is TRBD1 (8 bases). The CDR3 is made up of 16 amino acids. Germline CDR1 and CDR2: MDHEN and SYDVKM. CDR3 loop: CANSRQGIAGAETQYF. CDR3 bases: TGTGCCAACAGTCGACAGGGGATAGCGGGCGCAGAGACCCAGTACTTC.

V gene TRBV6-1 combines with J gene TRBJ2-7; 7 bases map to TRBD1. Germline V gives CDR1 MNHNS, CDR2 SASEGT. Trimming at V came to 0 bases and at J to 2 bases, leaving 7 bases not matched to a gene. CDR3 length: 16 amino acids. This chain's CDR3 is CASSEAGTASTYEQYF. For the CDR3, the DNA is TGTGCCAGCAGTGAAGCCGGGACAGCCTCAACCTACGAGCAGTACTTC.

There are many counts of this clone. The chain carries TRBV20-1 and TRBJ1-6; no reliable D call. Trimming cost V 5 bases and J 6 bases, with 14 bases left between them. Looked up from germline, CDR1 is DFQATT and CDR2 is SNEGSKA (reference sequence). The CDR3 contains 14 residues. The CDR3 bases are TGCAGTGCTCGCACGTTACAAGTTAATTCACCCCTCCACTTT. Amino acid sequence: CSARTLQVNSPLHF.

Ten or more counts support this clone. Within the sample, other DNA sequences also encode this same CDR3. V gene TRBV28 combines with J gene TRBJ1-2; D uncertain. The CDR3 runs 13 residues. Deletions cut 3 bases from V and 2 bases from J, with 7 bases between. The germline V gene has CDR1 MDHEN and CDR2 SYDVKM. CDR3 sequence reads: CASSFMSNYGYTF. The CDR3 nucleotides read TGTGCCAGCAGTTTTATGTCCAACTATGGCTACACCTTC.